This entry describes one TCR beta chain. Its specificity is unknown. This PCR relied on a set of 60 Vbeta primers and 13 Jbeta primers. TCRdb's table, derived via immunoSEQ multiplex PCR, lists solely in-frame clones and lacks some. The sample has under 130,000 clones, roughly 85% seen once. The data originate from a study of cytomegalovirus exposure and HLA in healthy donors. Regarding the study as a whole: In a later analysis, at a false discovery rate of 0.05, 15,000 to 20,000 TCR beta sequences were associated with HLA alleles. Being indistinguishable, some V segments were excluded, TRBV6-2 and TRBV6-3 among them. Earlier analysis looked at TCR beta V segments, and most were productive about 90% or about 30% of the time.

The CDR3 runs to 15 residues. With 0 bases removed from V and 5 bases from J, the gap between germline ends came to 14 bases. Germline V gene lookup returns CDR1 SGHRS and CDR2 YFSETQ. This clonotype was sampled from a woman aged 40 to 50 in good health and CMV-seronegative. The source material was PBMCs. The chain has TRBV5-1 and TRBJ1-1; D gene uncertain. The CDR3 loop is CASSLAGGYETEAFF. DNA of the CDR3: TGCGCCAGCAGCTTGGCCGGAGGGTATGAGACTGAAGCTTTCTTT.